A single sample is the source of the 22 T cell receptor beta chains below, sequenced in a study of blood T cell repertoires in COVID-19. The method was immunoSEQ multiplex PCR; TCRdb's version includes in-frame clones alone and lacks a portion of them. The table includes more than 200,000 clones, around 82% detected once. Material: peripheral blood. These TCRs come from a woman between 35 and 50 years old with active or convalescent COVID-19.

Of note for this clone: The sample has other DNA sequences that encode this CDR3 too. V gene TRBV9 combines with J gene TRBJ2-1; TRBD1 is a possible D gene (5 bases). The CDR3 runs to 14 residues. Per germline, CDR1 SGDLS and CDR2 YYNGEE. V was clipped by 0 bases and J by 3 bases, with 7 bases between them. The CDR3 DNA reads TGTGCCAGCAGCGTAGGAACAGGCTACAATGAGCAGTTCTTC. It is translated as CASSVGTGYNEQFF.

The V and J genes are TRBV5-1 and TRBJ2-7; TRBD2 agrees at 8 bases. Trimming at V came to 2 bases and at J to 4 bases, leaving 8 bases not matched to a gene. The germline gives CDR1 SGHRS, CDR2 YFSETQ. The CDR3 covers 15 residues. The CDR3 DNA reads TGCGCCAGCAGCTTAATTAGCGGGATAACGTACGAGCAGTACTTC. Translation gives CASSLISGITYEQYF.

V usage is TRBV2 and J usage is TRBJ2-2, with 7 bases identical to TRBD2. After removal of 8 bases from V and 7 bases from J, the junction contained 7 bases not matched to a gene. CDR3 length equals 13 residues. Germline assignment: CDR1 SNHLY and CDR2 FYNNEI. The CDR3 reads CASAPSGGGELFF. As DNA, the CDR3 is TGTGCCAGCGCCCCCTCGGGAGGCGGGGAGCTGTTTTTT. Looking up the rest from reference TRBV2 and TRBJ2-2 gives the full variable domain: EPEVTQTPSHQVTQMGQEVILRCVPISNHLYFYWYRQILGQKVEFLVSFYNNEISEKSEIFDDQFSVERPDGSNFTLKIRSTKLEDSAMYFCASAPSGGGELFFGEGSRLTVL.

This sequence joins TRBV30 and TRBJ2-2; 7 nucleotides match TRBD1. CDR3 length: 13 amino acids. Germline values: CDR1 GTSNPN, CDR2 SVGIG (reference sequence). V shed 2 bases and J 7 bases; nucleotides not matched to a gene: 4. The CDR3 is CAWSRGQGGELFF. The CDR3 nucleotides are TGTGCCTGGAGTAGGGGGCAGGGCGGGGAGCTGTTTTTT.

This rearrangement joins TRBV7-3 to TRBJ1-2; D might be TRBD1 (5 bases). The V gene's germline CDR1 is SGHTA and CDR2 FQGTGA. This CDR3 has 13 residues. V lost 6 bases, J lost 2 bases, and 10 bases lay in between. The CDR3 bases are TGTGCCAGCAGGCCGGACACGAACTATGGCTACACCTTC. Encoded protein: CASRPDTNYGYTF.

The CDR3 sequence is CASSVGGDREKLFF. CDR3 nucleotide sequence: TGTGCCAGCAGCGTGGGAGGGGATAGGGAAAAACTGTTTTTT. The J gene is TRBJ1-4, the V gene TRBV9; TRBD1 might be the D (5 bases). CDR1 is SGDLS, CDR2 YYNGEE, per germline. The CDR3 length is 14 residues. The germline V and J ends were trimmed by 2 bases and 8 bases, with 13 bases remaining between them.

This chain links TRBV19 with TRBJ2-5; 9 nucleotides match TRBD2. The V gene's germline CDR1 is LNHDA and CDR2 SQIVND (reference sequence). This CDR3 region has 18 residues. V gave up 1 base and J gave up 5 bases; unmatched junction bases: 14. CDR3 sequence reads: CASSIAFRSAGGKETQYF. The DNA for the CDR3 is TGTGCCAGTAGTATAGCCTTTCGATCGGCGGGGGGGAAGGAGACCCAGTACTTC. Looking up the rest from reference TRBV19 and TRBJ2-5 gives the full variable domain: DGGITQSPKYLFRKEGQNVTLSCEQNLNHDAMYWYRQDPGQGLRLIYYSQIVNDFQKGDIAEGYSVSREKKESFPLTVTSAQKNPTAFYLCASSIAFRSAGGKETQYFGPGTRLLVL.

V gene TRBV27 combines with J gene TRBJ2-1, with 9 bases lining up with TRBD2. The CDR3 is made up of 14 amino acids. Trimming cost V 9 bases and J 6 bases; bases outside gene matches: 9. Looked up from germline, CDR1 is MNHEY and CDR2 is SMNVEV (reference sequence). CDR3 loop: CASGIAGEGNEQFF. CDR3 sequence (DNA): TGTGCCAGTGGAATAGCGGGAGAAGGCAATGAGCAGTTCTTC.

This clone was detected once. This sequence joins TRBV5-1 and TRBJ2-3, with 7 nucleotides matching TRBD2. The CDR3 has 11 amino acids. V gave up 4 bases and J gave up 12 bases; unmatched junction bases: 5. CDR1 SGHRS and CDR2 YFSETQ come from the germline V gene. The CDR3 DNA reads TGCGCCAGCAGCACCCGGGAGGTTCAGTATTTT. As protein: CASSTREVQYF.

This chain uses TRBV19 with TRBJ1-2; 8 positions agree with TRBD1. The germline V gene encodes CDR1 LNHDA and CDR2 SQIVND (reference sequence). This CDR3 region has 16 residues. V shed 8 bases, J shed 2 bases, and the junction held 13 bases outside the gene matches. The DNA for the CDR3 is TGTGCCAGTTGCCCGGCCGGGACAGGCCTCAACTATGGCTACACCTTC. Protein product: CASCPAGTGLNYGYTF.

The chain couples TRBV3-1 (or the pseudogene TRBV3-2) to TRBJ1-4; D ambiguous. The V end lost 7 bases, the J end lost 7 bases, and 16 bases lay between the germline ends. Germline V lookup: CDR1 LGHDT, CDR2 YNNKEL (reference sequence). The CDR3 has 14 amino acids. This CDR3 is CASTRGVGSEKLFF. CDR3 nucleotides: TGTGCCAGCACCCGGGGAGTTGGGAGTGAAAAACTGTTTTTT.

The rearrangement links TRBV7-2 to TRBJ1-2; 7 bases are shared with TRBD1. J was trimmed by 9 bases and V by 5 bases; bases with no gene match: 3. This CDR3 region has 11 residues. CDR1 SGHTA and CDR2 FQGNSA come from the germline V gene. In nucleotides, the CDR3 is TGTGCCAGCAGCAGACAGGGAAGCTACACCTTC. This encodes CASSRQGSYTF.

Here the CDR3 reads CASSYNVATDTQYF. The CDR3 nucleotides read TGTGCCAGCAGTTACAACGTAGCCACAGATACGCAGTATTTT. J is TRBJ2-3 and V is TRBV6-5, with unresolved D. Deletions cut 2 bases from V and 2 bases from J, with 8 bases between. The CDR3 is made up of 14 amino acids. In germline, CDR1 is MNHEY, CDR2 SVGAGI.

This clone was recorded once. The chain couples TRBV5-4 to TRBJ2-2; 11 bases are a match to TRBD2. Looked up from germline, CDR1 is SGHNT and CDR2 is YYREEE (reference sequence). There are 20 residues in the CDR3. V lost 3 bases, J lost 0 bases, and 13 bases stayed unmatched. The CDR3 sequence: CASSSTQLAGGSPNTGELFF. Here the CDR3 DNA reads TGTGCCAGCAGCTCGACCCAATTAGCGGGAGGGAGTCCGAACACCGGGGAGCTGTTTTTT. The entire variable domain, with the rest obtained from reference TRBV5-4 and TRBJ2-2, is as follows: ETGVTQSPTHLIKTRGQQVTLRCSSQSGHNTVSWYQQALGQGPQFIFQYYREEENGRGNFPPRFSGLQFPNYSSELNVNALELDDSALYLCASSSTQLAGGSPNTGELFFGEGSRLTVL.

The rearrangement uses TRBV10-3 and TRBJ2-1; 7 nucleotides agree with TRBD2. From germline, CDR1 is ENHRY and CDR2 SYGVKD. The length of the CDR3 is 15 residues. J gave up 8 bases and V 8 bases, and 15 bases lay outside the gene matches. In nucleotides, the CDR3 is TGTGCCATCGAAAGTTCGAGGGAGGGTTACGATGAGCAGTTCTTC. Its translation: CAIESSREGYDEQFF.

The V and J genes are TRBV5-1 and TRBJ1-1, with 8 bases lining up with TRBD1. Germline trimming cut 2 bases from V and 5 bases from J; bases unmatched to any gene: 5. Looked up from germline, CDR1 is SGHRS and CDR2 is YFSETQ. The CDR3 extends over 14 amino acids. DNA for the CDR3: TGCGCCAGCAGCTTACAGGGGGAATCAACTGAAGCTTTCTTT. Residues: CASSLQGESTEAFF.

CDR3 nucleotides: TGTGCCAGTAGTTCCAGGGGGCGAAACACCATATATTTT. It is translated as CASSSRGRNTIYF. The chain carries TRBV19 and TRBJ1-3, with TRBD1 identical over 8 bases. The CDR3 consists of 13 residues. V shed 5 bases and J 5 bases; nucleotides not matched to a gene: 2. The germline V gene encodes CDR1 LNHDA and CDR2 SQIVND (reference sequence).

The chain uses TRBV28 and TRBJ1-4, with a possible D match to TRBD1 (5 bases). The V gene lost 6 bases and the J gene lost 6 bases, with 14 bases spanning the gap. From germline, CDR1 is MDHEN and CDR2 SYDVKM. This CDR3 spans 14 amino acids. The chain's CDR3 is CASRGQGGDEKLFF. CDR3 coding DNA: TGTGCCAGCAGGGGTCAGGGAGGGGATGAAAAACTGTTTTTT. The entire variable domain, with the rest obtained from reference TRBV28 and TRBJ1-4, is as follows: DVKVTQSSRYLVKRTGEKVFLECVQDMDHENMFWYRQDPGLGLRLIYFSYDVKMKEKGDIPEGYSVSREKKERFSLILESASTNQTSMYLCASRGQGGDEKLFFGSGTQLSVL.

The V and J genes are TRBV5-1 and TRBJ2-3; maybe TRBD2 (6 bases). Trimming took off 1 base at V and 1 base at J, with 16 bases between the two ends. The V gene's germline CDR1 is SGHRS and CDR2 YFSETQ. This CDR3 contains 17 residues. This CDR3 reads CASSLKMSPGGTDTQYF. The CDR3 nucleotides read TGCGCCAGCAGCTTGAAGATGAGCCCGGGGGGCACAGATACGCAGTATTTT. The complete variable domain, with remaining parts taken from reference TRBV5-1 and TRBJ2-3, reads KAGVTQTPRYLIKTRGQQVTLSCSPISGHRSVSWYQQTPGQGLQFLFEYFSETQRNKGNFPGRFSGRQFSNSRSEMNVSTLELGDSALYLCASSLKMSPGGTDTQYFGPGTRLTVL.

This sequence joins TRBV7-2 and TRBJ1-5; D is unclear. The ends were cut back, 4 bases at V and 3 bases at J, with 7 bases in the middle. The CDR3 is 13 residues long. In germline, CDR1 is SGHTA, CDR2 FQGNSA. DNA of the CDR3: TGTGCCAGCAGCTCCATGGCCAATCAGCCCCAGCATTTT. Amino acids: CASSSMANQPQHF.

The chain links TRBV14 to TRBJ2-1; no firm D call. The CDR3 spans 12 residues. Germline V gives CDR1 SGHDN, CDR2 FVKESK. The V gene lost 4 bases and the J gene lost 6 bases, with 7 bases spanning the gap. The CDR3 is CASSRSINEQFF. In DNA form, the CDR3 reads TGTGCCAGCAGCCGCAGTATCAATGAGCAGTTCTTC.

The chain couples TRBV6-5 to TRBJ1-3; D is possibly TRBD1 (6 bases). This CDR3 spans 15 amino acids. Trimming removed 3 bases from V and 3 bases from J, with 12 bases in between. Germline V gives CDR1 MNHEY, CDR2 SVGAGI. The CDR3 DNA reads TGTGCCAGCAGTTATTCCGGGACAATTGGAAACACCATATATTTT. Its translation is CASSYSGTIGNTIYF.